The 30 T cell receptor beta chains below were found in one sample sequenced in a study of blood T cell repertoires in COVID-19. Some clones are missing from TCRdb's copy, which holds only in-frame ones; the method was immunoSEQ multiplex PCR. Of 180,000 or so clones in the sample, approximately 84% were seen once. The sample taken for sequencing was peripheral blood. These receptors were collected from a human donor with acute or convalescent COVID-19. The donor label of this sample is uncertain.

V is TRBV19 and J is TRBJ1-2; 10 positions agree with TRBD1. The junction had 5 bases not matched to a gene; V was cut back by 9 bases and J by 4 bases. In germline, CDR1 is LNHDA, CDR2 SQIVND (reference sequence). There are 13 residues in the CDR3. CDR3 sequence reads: CARRTGGGYGYTF. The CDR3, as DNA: TGTGCCAGACGGACAGGGGGGGGCTATGGCTACACCTTC.

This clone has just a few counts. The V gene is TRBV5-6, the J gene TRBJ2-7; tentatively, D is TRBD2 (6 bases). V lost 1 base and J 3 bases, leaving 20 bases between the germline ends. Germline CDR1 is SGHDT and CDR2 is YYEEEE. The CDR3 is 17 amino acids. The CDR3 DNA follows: TGTGCCAGCAGCTTGCCGCTAGGGGCAGCGGGCTTCTACGAGCAGTACTTC. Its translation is CASSLPLGAAGFYEQYF.

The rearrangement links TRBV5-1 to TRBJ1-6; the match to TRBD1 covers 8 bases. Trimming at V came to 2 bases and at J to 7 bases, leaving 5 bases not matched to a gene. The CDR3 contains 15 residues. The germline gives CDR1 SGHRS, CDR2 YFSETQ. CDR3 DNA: TGCGCCAGCAGCTTTCAGGGGGCTGGAAATTCACCCCTCCACTTT. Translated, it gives CASSFQGAGNSPLHF.

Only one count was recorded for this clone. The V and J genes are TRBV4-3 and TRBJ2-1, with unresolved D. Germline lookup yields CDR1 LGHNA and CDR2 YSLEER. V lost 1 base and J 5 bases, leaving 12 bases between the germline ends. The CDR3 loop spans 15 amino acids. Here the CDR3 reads CASSQVWANNNEQFF. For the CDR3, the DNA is TGCGCCAGCAGCCAAGTATGGGCCAATAACAATGAGCAGTTCTTC.

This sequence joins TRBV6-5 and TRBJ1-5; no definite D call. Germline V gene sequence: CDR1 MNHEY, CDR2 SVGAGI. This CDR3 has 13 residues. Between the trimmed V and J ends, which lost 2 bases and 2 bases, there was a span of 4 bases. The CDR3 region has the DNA TGTGCCAGCAGTTACACGGGCAATCAGCCCCAGCATTTT. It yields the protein CASSYTGNQPQHF.

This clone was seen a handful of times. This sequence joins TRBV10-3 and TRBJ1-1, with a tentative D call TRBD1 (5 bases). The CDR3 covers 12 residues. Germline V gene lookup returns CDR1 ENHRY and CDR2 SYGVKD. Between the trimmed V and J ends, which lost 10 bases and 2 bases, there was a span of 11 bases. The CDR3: CATQTDNTEAFF. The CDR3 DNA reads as TGTGCCACCCAGACAGATAACACTGAAGCTTTCTTT.

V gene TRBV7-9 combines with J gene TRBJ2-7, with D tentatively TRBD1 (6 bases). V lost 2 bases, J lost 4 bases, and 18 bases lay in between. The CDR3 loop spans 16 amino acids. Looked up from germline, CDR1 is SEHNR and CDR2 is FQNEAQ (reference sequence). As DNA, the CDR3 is TGTGCCAGCAGCTTATCCCCCCCGGACAGTACGTACGAGCAGTACTTC. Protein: CASSLSPPDSTYEQYF. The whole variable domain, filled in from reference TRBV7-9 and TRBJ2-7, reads DTGVSQNPRHKITKRGQNVTFRCDPISEHNRLYWYRQTLGQGPEFLTYFQNEAQLEKSRLLSDRFSAERPKGSFSTLEIQRTEQGDSAMYLCASSLSPPDSTYEQYFGPGTRLTVT.

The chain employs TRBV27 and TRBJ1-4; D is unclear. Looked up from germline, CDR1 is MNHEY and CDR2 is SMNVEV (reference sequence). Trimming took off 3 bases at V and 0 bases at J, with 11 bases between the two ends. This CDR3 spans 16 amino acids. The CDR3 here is CASSFLSPPTNEKLFF. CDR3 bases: TGTGCCAGCAGTTTTCTGAGCCCTCCAACTAATGAAAAACTGTTTTTT.

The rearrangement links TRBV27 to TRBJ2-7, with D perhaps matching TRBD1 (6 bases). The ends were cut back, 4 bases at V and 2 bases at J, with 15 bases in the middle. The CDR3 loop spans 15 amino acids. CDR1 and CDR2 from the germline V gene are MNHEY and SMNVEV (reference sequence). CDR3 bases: TGTGCCAGCAGTTCCACCCGGGACAACGCCTACGAGCAGTACTTC. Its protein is CASSSTRDNAYEQYF.

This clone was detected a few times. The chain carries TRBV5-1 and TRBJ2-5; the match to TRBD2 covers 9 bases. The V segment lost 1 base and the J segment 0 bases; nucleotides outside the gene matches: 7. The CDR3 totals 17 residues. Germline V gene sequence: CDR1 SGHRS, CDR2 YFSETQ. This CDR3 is CASSLSLAGPNQETQYF. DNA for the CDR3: TGCGCCAGCAGCTTGTCCCTAGCGGGGCCCAACCAAGAGACCCAGTACTTC.

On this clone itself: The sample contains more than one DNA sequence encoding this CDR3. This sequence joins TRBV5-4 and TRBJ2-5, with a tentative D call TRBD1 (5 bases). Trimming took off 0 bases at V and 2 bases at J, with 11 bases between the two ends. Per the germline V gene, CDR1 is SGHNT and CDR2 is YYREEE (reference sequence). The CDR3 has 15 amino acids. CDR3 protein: CASSLGGRRQETQYF. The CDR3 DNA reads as TGTGCCAGCAGCTTGGGGGGCAGGAGACAAGAGACCCAGTACTTC.

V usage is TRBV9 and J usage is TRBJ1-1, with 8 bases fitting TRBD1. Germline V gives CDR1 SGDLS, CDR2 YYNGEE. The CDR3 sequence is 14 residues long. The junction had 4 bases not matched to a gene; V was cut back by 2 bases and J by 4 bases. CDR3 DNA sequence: TGTGCCAGCAGCGTGGCGACAGGGGTCACTGAAGCTTTCTTT. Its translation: CASSVATGVTEAFF.

The CDR3 region is CASSHQREAEQYF. Here the CDR3 DNA reads TGTGCCAGCAGCCACCAGCGGGAGGCCGAGCAGTACTTC. The chain is built from TRBV4-2 and TRBJ2-7; TRBD2 aligns across 9 bases. CDR3 length equals 13 residues. The germline gives CDR1 LGHNA, CDR2 YNFKEQ. Trimming at V came to 3 bases and at J to 6 bases, leaving 3 bases not matched to a gene.

CDR3 in DNA: TGTGCCAGCAGTTTACAGGGGAGAACCAACTCATTCTCTGGAAACACCATATATTTT. It specifies CASSLQGRTNSFSGNTIYF. V gene TRBV27 combines with J gene TRBJ1-3; weak D call: TRBD1 (6 bases). Germline assignment: CDR1 MNHEY and CDR2 SMNVEV (reference sequence). The CDR3 has 19 residues. Trimming took off 2 bases at V and 0 bases at J, with 20 bases between the two ends.

The CDR3 nucleotides read TGTGCCAGCAGCGTACGAGCGGCAACAACTAATGAAAAACTGTTTTTT. It encodes CASSVRAATTNEKLFF. The chain employs TRBV9 and TRBJ1-4; D gene unclear. This CDR3 contains 16 residues. Germline lookup yields CDR1 SGDLS and CDR2 YYNGEE. V dropped 1 base and J dropped 0 bases, with 10 bases sitting between them.

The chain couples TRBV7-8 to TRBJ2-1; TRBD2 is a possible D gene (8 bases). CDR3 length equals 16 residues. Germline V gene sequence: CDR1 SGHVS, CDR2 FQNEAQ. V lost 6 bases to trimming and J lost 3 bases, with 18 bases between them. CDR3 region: CASRPGGGGHYNEQFF. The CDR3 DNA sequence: TGTGCCAGCAGGCCGGGAGGGGGCGGGCACTACAATGAGCAGTTCTTC.

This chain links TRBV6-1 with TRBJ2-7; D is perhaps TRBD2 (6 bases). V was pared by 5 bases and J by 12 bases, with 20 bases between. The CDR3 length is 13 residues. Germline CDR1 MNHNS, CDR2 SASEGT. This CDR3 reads CASSSGGGGMPYF. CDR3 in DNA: TGTGCCAGCAGTTCCGGGGGTGGCGGGATGCCGTACTTC.

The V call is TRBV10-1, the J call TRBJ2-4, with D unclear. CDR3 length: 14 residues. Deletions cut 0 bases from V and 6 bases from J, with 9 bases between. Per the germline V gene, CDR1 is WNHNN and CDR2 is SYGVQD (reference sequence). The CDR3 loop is CASSESGAANIQYF. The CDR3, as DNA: TGCGCCAGCAGTGAGTCTGGAGCCGCAAACATTCAGTACTTC.

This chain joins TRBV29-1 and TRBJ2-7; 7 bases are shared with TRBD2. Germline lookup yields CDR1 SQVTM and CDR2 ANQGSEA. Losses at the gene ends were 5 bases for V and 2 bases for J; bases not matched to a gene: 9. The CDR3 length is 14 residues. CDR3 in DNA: TGCAGCGTTCTTCCAGCCGGGGGGACCTACGAGCAGTACTTC. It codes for CSVLPAGGTYEQYF.

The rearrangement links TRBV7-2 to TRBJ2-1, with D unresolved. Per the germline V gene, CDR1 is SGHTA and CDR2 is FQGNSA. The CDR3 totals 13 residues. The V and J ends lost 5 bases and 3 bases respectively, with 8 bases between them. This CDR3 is CASSPSVYNEQFF. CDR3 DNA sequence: TGTGCCAGCAGCCCGAGCGTCTACAATGAGCAGTTCTTC.

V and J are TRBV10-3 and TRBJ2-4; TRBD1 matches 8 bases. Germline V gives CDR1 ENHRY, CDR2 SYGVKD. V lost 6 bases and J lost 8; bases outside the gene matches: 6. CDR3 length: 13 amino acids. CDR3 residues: CAISGQGSDIQYF. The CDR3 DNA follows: TGTGCCATCAGCGGACAGGGCTCGGACATTCAGTACTTC.

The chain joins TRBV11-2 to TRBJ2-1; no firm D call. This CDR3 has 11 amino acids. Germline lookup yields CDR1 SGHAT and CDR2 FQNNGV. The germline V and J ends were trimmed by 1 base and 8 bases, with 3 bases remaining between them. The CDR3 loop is CASSLVDEQFF. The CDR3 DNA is TGTGCCAGCAGCTTAGTAGATGAGCAGTTCTTC.

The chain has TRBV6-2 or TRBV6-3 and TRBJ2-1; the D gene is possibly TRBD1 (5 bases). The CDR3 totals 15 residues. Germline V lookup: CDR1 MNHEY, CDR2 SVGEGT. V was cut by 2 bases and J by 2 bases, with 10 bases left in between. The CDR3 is CASSYRAGTYNEQFF. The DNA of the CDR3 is TGTGCCAGCAGTTACAGGGCAGGGACCTACAATGAGCAGTTCTTC.

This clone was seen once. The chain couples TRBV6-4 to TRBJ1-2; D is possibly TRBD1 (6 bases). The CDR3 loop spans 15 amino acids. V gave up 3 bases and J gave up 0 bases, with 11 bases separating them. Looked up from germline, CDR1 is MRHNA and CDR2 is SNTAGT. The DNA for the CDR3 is TGTGCCAGCAGTGAAGGACAGAAGTCTAACTATGGCTACACCTTC. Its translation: CASSEGQKSNYGYTF.

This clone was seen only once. As DNA, the CDR3 is TGTGCCAGCAGTGAAGCGGGACAGGGTTTCGGAAACACCATATATTTT. This encodes CASSEAGQGFGNTIYF. The chain uses TRBV6-1 and TRBJ1-3; the match to TRBD1 covers 9 bases. With 0 bases clipped from V and 4 bases from J, the junction kept 4 bases outside the gene matches. The length of the CDR3 is 16 residues. Germline V gene data show CDR1 as MNHNS and CDR2 as SASEGT.

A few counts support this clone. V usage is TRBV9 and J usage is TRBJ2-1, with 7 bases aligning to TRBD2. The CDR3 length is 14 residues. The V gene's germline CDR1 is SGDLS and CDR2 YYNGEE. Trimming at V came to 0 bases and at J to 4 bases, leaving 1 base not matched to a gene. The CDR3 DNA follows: TGTGCCAGCAGCGTAGGCGGGAGTTACAATGAGCAGTTCTTC. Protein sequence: CASSVGGSYNEQFF. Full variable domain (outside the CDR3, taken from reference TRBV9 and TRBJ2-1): DSGVTQTPKHLITATGQRVTLRCSPRSGDLSVYWYQQSLDQGLQFLIQYYNGEERAKGNILERFSAQQFPDLHSELNLSSLELGDSALYFCASSVGGSYNEQFFGPGTRLTVL.

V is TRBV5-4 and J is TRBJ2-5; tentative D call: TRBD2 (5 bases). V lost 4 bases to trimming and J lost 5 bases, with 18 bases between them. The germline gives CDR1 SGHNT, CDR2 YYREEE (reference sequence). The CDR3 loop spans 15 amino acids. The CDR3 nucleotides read TGTGCCAGCAGCGCCCAGGACTTGACGCGGGAGACCCAGTACTTC. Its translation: CASSAQDLTRETQYF.

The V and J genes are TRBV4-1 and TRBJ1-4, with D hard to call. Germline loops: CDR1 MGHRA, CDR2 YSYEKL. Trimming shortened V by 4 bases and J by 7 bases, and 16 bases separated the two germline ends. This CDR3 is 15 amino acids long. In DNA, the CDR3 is TGCGCCAGCAGCCCCCGCGGCGGTATTAGTGAAAAACTGTTTTTT. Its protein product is CASSPRGGISEKLFF.

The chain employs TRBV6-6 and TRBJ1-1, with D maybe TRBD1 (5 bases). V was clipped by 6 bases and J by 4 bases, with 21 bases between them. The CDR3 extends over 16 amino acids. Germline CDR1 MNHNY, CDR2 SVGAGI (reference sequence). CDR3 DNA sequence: TGTGCCAGCAGCCCAAGGGCCAGGGTGACGGGCACTGAAGCTTTCTTT. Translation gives CASSPRARVTGTEAFF.

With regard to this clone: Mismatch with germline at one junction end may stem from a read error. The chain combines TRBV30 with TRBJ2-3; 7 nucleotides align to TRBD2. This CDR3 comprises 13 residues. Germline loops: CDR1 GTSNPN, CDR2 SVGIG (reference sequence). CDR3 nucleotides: TGTGCCCGGAGGGCTAGCGGAACAGATACGCAGTATTTT. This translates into CARRASGTDTQYF. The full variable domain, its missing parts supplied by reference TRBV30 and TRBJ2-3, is SQTIHQWPATLVQPVGSPLSLECTVEGTSNPNLYWYRQAAGRGLQLLFYSVGIGQISSEVPQNLSASRPQDRQFILSSKKLLLSDSGFYLCARRASGTDTQYFGPGTRLTVL.